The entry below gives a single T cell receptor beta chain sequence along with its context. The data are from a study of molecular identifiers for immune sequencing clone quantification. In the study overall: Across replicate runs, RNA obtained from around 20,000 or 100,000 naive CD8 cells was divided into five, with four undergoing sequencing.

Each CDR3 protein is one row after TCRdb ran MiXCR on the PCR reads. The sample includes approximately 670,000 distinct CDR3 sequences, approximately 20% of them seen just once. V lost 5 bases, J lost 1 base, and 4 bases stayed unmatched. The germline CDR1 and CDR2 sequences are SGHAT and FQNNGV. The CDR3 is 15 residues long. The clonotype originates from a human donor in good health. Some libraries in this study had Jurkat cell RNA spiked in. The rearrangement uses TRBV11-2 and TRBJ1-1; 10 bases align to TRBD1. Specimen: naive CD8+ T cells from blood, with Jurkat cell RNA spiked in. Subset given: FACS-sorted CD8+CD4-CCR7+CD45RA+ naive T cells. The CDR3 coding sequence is TGTGCCAGCAGCCCGTGGACAGGGGGGAACACTGAAGCTTTCTTT. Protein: CASSPWTGGNTEAFF.